The 21 T cell receptor beta chains in this list originate from one sample, sequenced in a study of cytomegalovirus exposure and HLA in healthy donors (dated by TCRdb to the late 2010s). The library was built by means of the immunoSEQ multiplex PCR assay. For the multiplex PCR, a mixture combining 60 forward primers for TCR Vbeta segments and 13 reverse primers for TCR Jbeta segments was used. Not all clones reach the TCRdb copy of this immuneACCESS table, which keeps in-frame sequences only. Checked studies attribute under half of the gap to unresolved V genes and leave the rest unexplained. This sample comprises about 120,000 clones, around 67% of them detected only once. 4% to 5% of the sample comes from the top ten. Material: PBMCs. The receptors originated from a middle-aged woman in good health and CMV-seronegative.

This chain links TRBV14 with TRBJ1-4, with D possibly being TRBD1 (6 bases). Per germline, CDR1 SGHDN and CDR2 FVKESK. This CDR3 has 16 residues. Trimming stripped 0 bases from V and 2 bases from J, with 10 bases between. CDR3 sequence: CASSQDITGTNEKLFF. In DNA, the CDR3 is TGTGCCAGCAGCCAAGATATTACAGGGACTAATGAAAAACTGTTTTTT.

This clone was seen only a few times. The rearrangement uses TRBV7-6 and TRBJ2-2; tentatively, D is TRBD1 (6 bases). The germline V gene has CDR1 SGHVS and CDR2 FNYEAQ. With 1 base removed from V and 3 bases from J, the gap between germline ends came to 12 bases. The CDR3 runs 16 residues. In nucleotides, the CDR3 is TGTGCCAGCAGCTTAGACCCAGGGGTGTACACCGGGGAGCTGTTTTTT. Translating gives CASSLDPGVYTGELFF.

The rearrangement uses TRBV5-5 and TRBJ2-2; a weak D match, TRBD2 (6 bases). This CDR3 is built from 18 residues. V dropped 0 bases and J dropped 0 bases, with 15 bases sitting between them. CDR1 and CDR2 (germline): SGHKS, YYEKEE (reference sequence). CDR3 nucleotides: TGTGCCAGCAGCTTGGCTATGACATCTAGCGCGAACACCGGGGAGCTGTTTTTT. As protein: CASSLAMTSSANTGELFF. The whole variable domain, filled in from reference TRBV5-5 and TRBJ2-2, reads DAGVTQSPTHLIKTRGQQVTLRCSPISGHKSVSWYQQVLGQGPQFIFQYYEKEERGRGNFPDRFSARQFPNYSSELNVNALLLGDSALYLCASSLAMTSSANTGELFFGEGSRLTVL.

The gene calls are TRBV7-9 and TRBJ2-2; TRBD2 is a possible D gene (6 bases). The length of the CDR3 is 14 residues. Per the germline V gene, CDR1 is SEHNR and CDR2 is FQNEAQ (reference sequence). Deletions cut 5 bases from V and 1 base from J, with 8 bases between. The CDR3 protein is CASSRSGNTGELFF. The CDR3 region has the DNA TGTGCCAGCAGCCGTAGCGGGAACACCGGGGAGCTGTTTTTT.

V gene TRBV6-5 combines with J gene TRBJ2-7; D is perhaps TRBD2 (5 bases). Germline V gene data show CDR1 as MNHEY and CDR2 as SVGAGI. Deletions cut 2 bases from V and 3 bases from J, with 11 bases between. This CDR3 has 14 amino acids. The CDR3 region is CASSYTADGYEQYF. CDR3 nucleotide sequence: TGTGCCAGCAGTTACACAGCGGACGGCTACGAGCAGTACTTC.

V and J are TRBV6-5 and TRBJ2-5; TRBD1 is a possible D gene (6 bases). Germline V lookup: CDR1 MNHEY, CDR2 SVGAGI. V shed 2 bases and J shed 5 bases, with 12 bases lying between them. The CDR3 totals 14 residues. CDR3 loop: CASSYVGTRETQYF. The CDR3 DNA sequence: TGTGCCAGCAGTTACGTGGGGACACGGGAGACCCAGTACTTC.

The rearrangement uses TRBV6-5 and TRBJ2-1; D is ambiguous. Trimming took 2 bases from V and 9 from J, leaving 8 bases between them. Germline V lookup: CDR1 MNHEY, CDR2 SVGAGI. The CDR3 is 12 residues long. The CDR3 loop reads CASSYEVGEQFF. DNA of the CDR3: TGTGCCAGCAGTTACGAGGTTGGTGAGCAGTTCTTC.

V gene TRBV4-2 combines with J gene TRBJ2-2, with 8 nucleotides matching TRBD2. Germline V gene sequence: CDR1 LGHNA, CDR2 YNFKEQ. The CDR3 is 16 residues long. The ends lost 4 bases at V and 3 bases at J; junction bases unmatched: 7. This CDR3 reads CASSPRGGRDTGELFF. CDR3 coding DNA: TGTGCCAGCAGCCCCCGGGGGGGCCGGGACACCGGGGAGCTGTTTTTT.

The CDR3 is CASSERGVLNSPLHF. Here the CDR3 DNA reads TGTGCCAGCAGTGAACGGGGGGTTCTTAATTCACCCCTCCACTTT. The J gene is TRBJ1-6, the V gene TRBV6-1; possibly TRBD1 for D (5 bases). The V gene's germline CDR1 is MNHNS and CDR2 SASEGT. This CDR3 has 15 residues. The germline V and J ends were trimmed by 2 bases and 6 bases, with 11 bases remaining between them.

The rearrangement uses TRBV7-3 and TRBJ2-5; the match to TRBD2 covers 9 bases. The V and J ends lost 3 bases and 2 bases, in that order; junction bases with no gene match: 4. The germline V gene has CDR1 SGHTA and CDR2 FQGTGA. This CDR3 has 15 residues. The chain's CDR3 is CASSFSGGTQETQYF. DNA for the CDR3: TGTGCCAGCAGCTTTAGCGGGGGTACACAAGAGACCCAGTACTTC.

The chain couples TRBV28 to TRBJ2-2; no definite D call. The ends were cut back, 1 base at V and 6 bases at J, with 3 bases in the middle. This CDR3 contains 12 residues. Germline V gives CDR1 MDHEN, CDR2 SYDVKM. Written as DNA, the CDR3 is TGTGCCAGCAGTTTATCGGCCGGGGAGCTGTTTTTT. It encodes CASSLSAGELFF.

This chain uses TRBV19 with TRBJ2-5; D is perhaps TRBD1 (6 bases). Germline CDR1 reads LNHDA; CDR2 reads SQIVND (reference sequence). With 6 bases removed from V and 1 base from J, the gap between germline ends came to 18 bases. The CDR3 covers 16 residues. The CDR3 protein is CASRTEGDASQETQYF. In DNA form, the CDR3 reads TGTGCCAGTAGAACCGAGGGGGACGCAAGCCAAGAGACCCAGTACTTC.

The chain combines TRBV6-4 with TRBJ2-1; 11 nucleotides agree with TRBD2. This CDR3 comprises 14 residues. The germline V gene has CDR1 MRHNA and CDR2 SNTAGT. The V and J ends lost 5 bases and 8 bases, in that order; junction bases with no gene match: 5. CDR3 protein: CASSPTSGSDEQFF. In DNA form, the CDR3 reads TGTGCCAGCAGTCCCACTAGCGGGAGCGATGAGCAGTTCTTC.

This clone was recorded a few times. The genes are TRBV2 and TRBJ1-4, with 7 bases identical to TRBD1. Losses at the gene ends were 8 bases for V and 5 bases for J; bases not matched to a gene: 8. This CDR3 is built from 14 residues. Looked up from germline, CDR1 is SNHLY and CDR2 is FYNNEI. In nucleotides, the CDR3 is TGTGCCAGCGTCCCCGGGACAGTCAATGAAAAACTGTTTTTT. It yields the protein CASVPGTVNEKLFF. Full variable domain (remainder filled in from reference TRBV2 and TRBJ1-4): EPEVTQTPSHQVTQMGQEVILRCVPISNHLYFYWYRQILGQKVEFLVSFYNNEISEKSEIFDDQFSVERPDGSNFTLKIRSTKLEDSAMYFCASVPGTVNEKLFFGSGTQLSVL.

The chain couples TRBV28 to TRBJ1-2, with a weak D call TRBD1 (5 bases). Trimming removed 5 bases at V and 0 bases at J, with 22 bases between. CDR3 length equals 18 residues. Germline V gene lookup returns CDR1 MDHEN and CDR2 SYDVKM. CDR3 DNA: TGTGCCAGCAGTCCCCTCGACAGTCTTGAGCCCCCTAACTATGGCTACACCTTC. Translation: CASSPLDSLEPPNYGYTF.

The chain is built from TRBV28 and TRBJ1-2; perhaps TRBD1 as D (6 bases). Between the trimmed V and J ends, which lost 4 bases and 4 bases, there was a span of 19 bases. CDR1 is MDHEN and CDR2 is SYDVKM in the germline V gene. This CDR3 spans 16 amino acids. CDR3 amino acids: CASSSPAIQGTYGYTF. The DNA of the CDR3 is TGTGCCAGCAGTTCTCCCGCTATACAGGGCACCTATGGCTACACCTTC.

CDR3 sequence: CASNSGGAPAGELFF. The CDR3 region has the DNA TGTGCCAGCAATAGCGGGGGGGCGCCCGCCGGGGAGCTGTTTTTT. This chain connects TRBV9 to TRBJ2-2; 11 nucleotides agree with TRBD2. J gave up 6 bases and V 6 bases, and 7 bases lay outside the gene matches. The CDR3 contains 15 residues. From germline, CDR1 is SGDLS and CDR2 YYNGEE.

The V and J genes are TRBV6-6 and TRBJ2-3, with D possibly TRBD2 on 5 matching bases. This CDR3 spans 16 amino acids. Germline CDR1 is MNHNY and CDR2 is SVGAGI (reference sequence). V shed 6 bases and J shed 1 base, with 17 bases lying between them. The CDR3 reads CASSDGSTGGTDTQYF. The CDR3 DNA reads TGTGCCAGCAGCGATGGGTCAACCGGGGGCACAGATACGCAGTATTTT.

V gene TRBV7-9 combines with J gene TRBJ1-1, with D hard to call. Trimming pared 4 bases from V and 1 base from J, leaving 10 bases between. CDR3 length equals 14 residues. Per the germline V gene, CDR1 is SEHNR and CDR2 is FQNEAQ (reference sequence). The CDR3 loop reads CASSSRQRNTEAFF. The CDR3 DNA sequence: TGTGCCAGCAGCTCGAGACAACGGAACACTGAAGCTTTCTTT.

This clone has just one count. The V and J genes are TRBV9 and TRBJ1-3; weak D call: TRBD1 (6 bases). This CDR3 is built from 16 residues. The V end lost 3 bases, the J end lost 1 base, and 14 bases lay between the germline ends. The germline V gene encodes CDR1 SGDLS and CDR2 YYNGEE. In nucleotides, the CDR3 is TGTGCCAGCAGCGCCCTTGTCAGGGGTTCTGGAAACACCATATATTTT. Translated, it gives CASSALVRGSGNTIYF.

In its sample, this clone was seen a few times. The chain links TRBV11-2 to TRBJ1-2, with D maybe TRBD1 (6 bases). The germline V and J ends were trimmed by 7 bases and 8 bases, with 29 bases remaining between them. Germline V CDR1 and CDR2: SGHAT, FQNNGV. The length of the CDR3 is 17 residues. CDR3 sequence: CASTNKKGEDRRGGYTF. The CDR3 DNA reads as TGTGCCAGCACCAATAAAAAGGGGGAAGACAGGCGAGGCGGCTACACCTTC.